Shown below are 20 T cell receptor delta chains from a single sample sequenced in a study of gamma-delta T cells after stem cell transplantation. TCRdb re-processed the RT-PCR reads via CATT. The sample has 1,400 or so delta-chain clones, approximately 15% seen once. Source material: gamma-delta T cells. The receptor source for this set is a human donor. It is not recorded whose cells these are; they may come from a transplant donor.

As to this clone: For this DNA, TCRdb reports the protein of a much larger clone, which diverges at residue 3, most likely from a read error; the protein presented here is translated directly from the DNA. The rearrangement links TRDV2 to TRDJ1; TRDD3 agrees at 9 bases. The CDR3 is 21 amino acids. Germline V lookup: CDR1 GEAIGNYY, CDR2 EKD. CDR3 protein: CAYDPILPNPTGGLYTDKLIF. The DNA of the CDR3 is TGTGCCTATGACCCGATCCTACCGAACCCTACTGGGGGACTGTACACCGATAAACTCATCTTT.

In the case of this clone: Translating this DNA gives a protein that differs at residue 16 from the TCRdb one, which belongs to a much larger clone; a read error is likely, and the protein shown is this translation. J is TRDJ1 and V is TRDV2; 8 nucleotides agree with TRDD3. The length of the CDR3 is 18 residues. CDR1 and CDR2 from the germline V gene are GEAIGNYY and EKD. The CDR3 nucleotides are TGTGCCTGTGATCCCGTTACTACTGGGGGCCCCACTACCGATAAACCCATCTTT. Its protein product is CACDPVTTGGPTTDKPIF.

As to this clone: Translating this DNA gives a protein that differs at residue 13 from the TCRdb one, which belongs to a much larger clone; a read error is likely, and the protein shown is this translation. J is TRDJ1 and V is TRDV2, with D tentatively TRDD3 (6 bases). The germline V and J ends were trimmed by 3 bases and 0 bases, with 31 bases remaining between them. In germline, CDR1 is GEAIGNYY, CDR2 EKD. There are 21 residues in the CDR3. For the CDR3, the DNA is TGTGCCTGTGACCGAGTTGGGGGGGCAAAACCTCCCAACCTGAACACCGATAAACTCATCTTT. The encoded protein is CACDRVGGAKPPNLNTDKLIF.

By sample share, this clone is medium-sized. The junction and the germline gene differ at one end; a read error may be behind it. The chain uses TRDV2 and TRDJ3; 7 bases are a match to TRDD3. CDR3 size: 19 residues. The germline V gene encodes CDR1 GEAIGNYY and CDR2 EKD. CDR3 DNA sequence: TGTGCCTGTGACAGTACTGGGGATCCAAGCTCCCGGGACACCCGACAGATGTTTTTC. This sequence encodes CACDSTGDPSSRDTRQMFF.

Turning to this clone: Translating this DNA gives a protein that differs at residue 4 from the TCRdb one, which belongs to a much larger clone; a read error is likely, and the protein shown is this translation. This chain joins TRDV2 and TRDJ1; the D call may be TRDD2 or TRDD3 (5 bases each). Germline lookup yields CDR1 GEAIGNYY and CDR2 EKD. This CDR3 has 19 residues. The CDR3 DNA reads TGTGCCTGTGGCACCATCTCCTATGGAAGGGGACAGTACACCGATAAACTCATCTTT. This encodes CACGTISYGRGQYTDKLIF.

As for this clone: This probably arose from a read error, given a far larger clone one base away. Other DNA sequences within the sample encode an identical CDR3. The genes are TRDV2 and TRDJ1, with 11 bases that match TRDD3. The CDR3 has 19 residues. Germline V lookup: CDR1 GEAIGNYY, CDR2 EKD. CDR3 sequence reads: CACDTVKGKLGDKPDKLIF. DNA of the CDR3: TGCGCCTGTGACACCGTAAAAGGAAAACTGGGGGATAAACCCGATAAACTCATCTTT.

This clone showed up just a few times. A read error is the likely source, as a far larger clone sits one nucleotide away. The sample holds other DNA sequences that translate to the same CDR3. The chain combines TRDV2 with TRDJ1, with 10 bases aligning to TRDD3. Germline V gene sequence: CDR1 GEAIGNYY, CDR2 EKD. V shed 2 bases, J shed 1 base, and the junction held 21 bases outside the gene matches. This CDR3 has 21 amino acids. The CDR3 protein is CACDRVPSSTGGGYFTDKLIF. Written as DNA, the CDR3 is TGTGCCTGTGACAGGGTTCCTTCTTCAACCGGTGGGGGATACTTCACCGATAAACTCATCTTT.

In this sample, this clone turned up once. A far larger clone differs by one base, so this is likely a read error. Other DNA sequences in the same sample also yield this CDR3. The rearrangement uses TRDV2 and TRDJ1, with 9 bases lining up with TRDD3. The germline V gene encodes CDR1 GEAIGNYY and CDR2 EKD. The CDR3 extends over 21 amino acids. V was pared by 2 bases and J by 1 base, with 22 bases of the junction left unmatched. CDR3 in DNA: TGTGCCTGTGACAGGGTTCCTTCTTCCACCGGCGGGGGATACTTCACCGATAAACTCATCTTT. Amino acids: CACDRVPSSTGGGYFTDKLIF.

About this clone itself: A read error likely explains why the TCRdb protein, taken from a much larger clone, differs from this DNA's translation at residue 4; the protein shown is translated from the DNA. V usage is TRDV2 and J usage is TRDJ1; 9 bases align to TRDD3. This CDR3 has 14 amino acids. The V gene end was trimmed by 6 bases and the J gene end by 3 bases; junction bases not matched to a gene: 7. Germline V gene data show CDR1 as GEAIGNYY and CDR2 as EKD. The CDR3 loop reads CACNGLGDADKLIF. The CDR3 DNA reads as TGTGCCTGTAACGGGCTGGGGGATGCCGATAAACTCATCTTT.

As to this clone: With a far larger clone one base away, a read error is the likely cause. The chain has TRDV2 and TRDJ3, with 13 bases matching TRDD3. The V segment lost 6 bases and the J segment 2 bases; nucleotides outside the gene matches: 15. There are 21 residues in the CDR3. Germline CDR1 is GEAIGNYY and CDR2 is EKD. CDR3 nucleotides: TGTGCCTGTTGCTCGACGGGTACTGGGGGATACGGACCCTGGGACACCCGACAGATGTTTTTC. Translation gives CACCSTGTGGYGPWDTRQMFF.

A note on this clone: Only one base separates this from a far larger clonotype, so it likely reflects a read error. Other DNA sequences in the sample encode the same CDR3. The chain joins TRDV2 to TRDJ1; TRDD3 aligns across 12 bases. Germline CDR1 GEAIGNYY, CDR2 EKD. CDR3 size: 19 residues. CDR3 sequence (DNA): TGCGCCTGTGACGGGGTCGTACTGGGGGATACCTCGTACACCGATAAACTCATCTTT. As protein: CACDGVVLGDTSYTDKLIF.

To note about this clone: Given a far larger clone just one base away, this is likely a sequencing read error. V and J are TRDV3 and TRDJ1; D unclear. CDR3 length equals 17 residues. V lost 2 bases, J lost 2 bases, and 24 bases lay in between. Per germline, CDR1 TVYSNPD and CDR2 GDNSRS (reference sequence). The CDR3 DNA sequence: TGTGCCTTTTTCTCGTCGCAGGTGAGACGAGGAACCGATAAACTCATCTTT. The encoded protein is CAFFSSQVRRGTDKLIF.

This clone was counted a few times. This likely traces to a read error, being one base from a far larger clone. The chain employs TRDV2 and TRDJ1; 9 bases map to TRDD3. The germline CDR1 and CDR2 sequences are GEAIGNYY and EKD. Germline trimming cut 5 bases from V and 2 bases from J; bases unmatched to any gene: 29. This CDR3 comprises 22 residues. The CDR3 DNA follows: TGTGCCTGTGGCACGATGACGCCGAGACTGGGGGAGATACGACCCGCAACCGATAAACTCATCTTT. Translating it yields CACGTMTPRLGEIRPATDKLIF.

Concerning this clone: TCRdb assigns this DNA the protein of a much larger clone, which departs from its translation at residue 10; this likely reflects a read error, and the protein shown comes from translating the DNA. V and J are TRDV2 and TRDJ1; 11 bases are shared with TRDD3. The germline CDR1 and CDR2 sequences are GEAIGNYY and EKD. V gave up 1 base and J gave up 1 base; unmatched junction bases: 4. CDR3 length: 16 residues. The CDR3 protein is CACDTLGDTSTDKLIF. The CDR3 nucleotides read TGTGCCTGTGACACGCTGGGGGATACTAGCACCGATAAACTCATCTTT.

This clone is judged medium-sized. The chain carries TRDV2 and TRDJ1, with TRDD3 matching 7 bases. From germline, CDR1 is GEAIGNYY and CDR2 EKD. V lost 1 base, J lost 1 base, and 11 bases stayed unmatched. This CDR3 comprises 17 residues. The CDR3 sequence: CACDTLGGRSSTDKLIF. In DNA form, the CDR3 reads TGTGCCTGTGACACGCTGGGGGGACGAAGTTCCACCGATAAACTCATCTTT.

Of note for this clone: This likely reflects a read error, since a far larger clone is one base away. At the DNA level, this CDR3 is encoded by other sequences in the same sample as well. The chain employs TRDV2 and TRDJ3, with 13 bases matching TRDD3. CDR3 size: 20 residues. Per germline, CDR1 GEAIGNYY and CDR2 EKD. DNA for the CDR3: TGTGCCTGTGACAATGTACTGGGGGATACGCTCAGCTGGGACACCCGGCAGATGTTTTTC. Translation gives CACDNVLGDTLSWDTRQMFF.

The table lists this clone with a few counts. The TCRdb record carries a much larger clone's protein, which differs from this DNA's translation at residue 8; a read error is the likely cause, and the protein listed here is the DNA translation. CDR3 coding DNA: TGTGCCTGTGACGACCTACTGGAGGATTCCCAGTACACCGATAAACTCATCTTT. Translated: CACDDLLEDSQYTDKLIF. The gene calls are TRDV2 and TRDJ1, with D perhaps matching TRDD2 or TRDD3 (5 bases each). CDR3 length equals 18 residues. V shed 3 bases and J shed 0 bases, with 22 bases lying between them. The germline V gene has CDR1 GEAIGNYY and CDR2 EKD.

This clone came up a few times. A far larger clone is only one base removed, so a read error is likely. This CDR3 is also generated by other DNA sequences in the sample. The chain joins TRDV2 to TRDJ1; D remains ambiguous. Germline V gene sequence: CDR1 GEAIGNYY, CDR2 EKD. The CDR3 spans 16 residues. CDR3 bases: TGTGCTTGTGACAAGGTGGGCGTTCCATACACCGATAAACTCATCTTT. It specifies CACDKVGVPYTDKLIF.

Concerning this clone: The amino acid sequence in TCRdb belongs to a much larger clone and departs from this DNA's translation at residue 5, likely a sequencing read error; the sequence shown is translated from the DNA. The CDR3 loop reads CACDPVRRSAGVGYLRDTRQMFF. The CDR3 DNA reads TGTGCCTGTGACCCCGTCCGACGGTCCGCTGGAGTCGGGTATCTCCGGGACACCCGACAGATGTTTTTC. The V gene is TRDV2, the J gene TRDJ3; D is unclear. V was shortened by 3 bases and J by 5 bases, with 34 bases between the two germline ends. Germline V gene data show CDR1 as GEAIGNYY and CDR2 as EKD. There are 23 residues in the CDR3.

This clone was counted only a few times. TCRdb pairs this DNA with a much larger clone's protein that differs at residue 3, likely a read error; the protein shown was translated from the DNA. The chain carries TRDV2 and TRDJ1, with 9 bases fitting TRDD3. This CDR3 comprises 18 residues. Germline V lookup: CDR1 GEAIGNYY, CDR2 EKD. Written as DNA, the CDR3 is TGTGCCCGTGACACCGTTACTGGGGGACCTAGCGACACCGATAAACTCATCTTT. Protein: CARDTVTGGPSDTDKLIF.